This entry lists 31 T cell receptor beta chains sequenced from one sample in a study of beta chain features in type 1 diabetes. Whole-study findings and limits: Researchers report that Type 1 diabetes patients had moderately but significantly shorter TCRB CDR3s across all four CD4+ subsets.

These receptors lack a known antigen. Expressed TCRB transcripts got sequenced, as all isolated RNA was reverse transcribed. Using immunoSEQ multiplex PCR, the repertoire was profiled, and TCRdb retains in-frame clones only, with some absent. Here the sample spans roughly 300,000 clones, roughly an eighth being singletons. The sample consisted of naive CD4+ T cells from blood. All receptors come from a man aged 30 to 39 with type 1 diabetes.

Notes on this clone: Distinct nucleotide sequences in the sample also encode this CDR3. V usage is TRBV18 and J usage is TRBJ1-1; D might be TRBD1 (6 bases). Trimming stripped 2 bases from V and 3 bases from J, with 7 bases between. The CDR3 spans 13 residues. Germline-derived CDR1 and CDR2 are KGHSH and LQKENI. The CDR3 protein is CASSPSGDTEAFF. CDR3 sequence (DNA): TGTGCCAGCTCACCATCAGGGGACACTGAAGCTTTCTTT.

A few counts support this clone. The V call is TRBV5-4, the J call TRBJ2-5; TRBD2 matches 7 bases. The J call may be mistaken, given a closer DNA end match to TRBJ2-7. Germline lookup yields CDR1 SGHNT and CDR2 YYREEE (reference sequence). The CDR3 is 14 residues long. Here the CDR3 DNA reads TGTGCCAGCAGCTTGCTGGCGGGAGAGAACGAGCAGTACTTC. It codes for CASSLLAGENEQYF.

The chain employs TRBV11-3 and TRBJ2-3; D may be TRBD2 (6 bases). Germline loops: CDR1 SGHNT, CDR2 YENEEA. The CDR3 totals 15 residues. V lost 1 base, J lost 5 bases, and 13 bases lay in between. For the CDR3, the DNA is TGTGCCAGCAGCTTAGCGGGAGCGGGCGAAGATACGCAGTATTTT. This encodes CASSLAGAGEDTQYF.

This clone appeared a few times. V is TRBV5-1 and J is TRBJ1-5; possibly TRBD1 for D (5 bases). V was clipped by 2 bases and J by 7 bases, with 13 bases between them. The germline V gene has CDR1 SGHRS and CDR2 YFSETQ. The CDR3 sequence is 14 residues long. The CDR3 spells CASSLGRVGQPQHF. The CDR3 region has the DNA TGCGCCAGCAGCTTAGGCAGGGTGGGGCAGCCCCAGCATTTT.

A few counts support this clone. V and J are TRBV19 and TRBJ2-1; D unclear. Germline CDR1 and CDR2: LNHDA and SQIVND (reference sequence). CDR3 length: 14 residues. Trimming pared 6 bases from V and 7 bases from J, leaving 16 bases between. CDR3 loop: CASSLINERNEQFF. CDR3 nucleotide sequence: TGTGCCAGTAGCCTTATTAATGAGAGGAATGAGCAGTTCTTC.

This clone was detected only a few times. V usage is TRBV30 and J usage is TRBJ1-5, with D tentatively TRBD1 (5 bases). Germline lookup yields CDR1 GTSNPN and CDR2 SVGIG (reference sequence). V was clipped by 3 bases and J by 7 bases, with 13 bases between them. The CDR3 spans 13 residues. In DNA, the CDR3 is TGTGCCTGGAGCGCGCAGGGATTCCAGCCCCAGCATTTT. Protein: CAWSAQGFQPQHF.

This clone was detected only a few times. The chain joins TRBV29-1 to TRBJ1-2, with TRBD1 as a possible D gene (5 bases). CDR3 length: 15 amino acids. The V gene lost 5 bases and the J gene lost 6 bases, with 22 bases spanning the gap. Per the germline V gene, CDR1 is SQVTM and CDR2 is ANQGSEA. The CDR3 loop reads CSVSSGGARSNGYTF. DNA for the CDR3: TGCAGCGTTTCATCCGGAGGGGCGCGCTCCAATGGCTACACCTTC.

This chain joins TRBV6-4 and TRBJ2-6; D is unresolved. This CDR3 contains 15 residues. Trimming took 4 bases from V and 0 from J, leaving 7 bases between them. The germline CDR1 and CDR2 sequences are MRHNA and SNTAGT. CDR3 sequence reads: CASSALGSGANVLTF. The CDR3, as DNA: TGTGCCAGCAGTGCCCTCGGCTCTGGGGCCAACGTCCTGACTTTC.

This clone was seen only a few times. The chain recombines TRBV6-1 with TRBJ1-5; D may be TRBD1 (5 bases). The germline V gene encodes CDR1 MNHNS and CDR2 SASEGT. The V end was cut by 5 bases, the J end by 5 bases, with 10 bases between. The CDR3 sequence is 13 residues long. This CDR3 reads CASSFQGHQPQHF. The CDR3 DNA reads TGTGCCAGCAGTTTTCAGGGCCATCAGCCCCAGCATTTT.

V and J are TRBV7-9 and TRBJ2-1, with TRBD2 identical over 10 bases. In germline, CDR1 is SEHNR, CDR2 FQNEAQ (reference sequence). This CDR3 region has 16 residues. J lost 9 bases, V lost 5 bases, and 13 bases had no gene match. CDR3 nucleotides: TGTGCCAGCAGCGAGCCCCCCGGGACTAGCGCGAGTGAGCAGTTCTTC. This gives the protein CASSEPPGTSASEQFF.

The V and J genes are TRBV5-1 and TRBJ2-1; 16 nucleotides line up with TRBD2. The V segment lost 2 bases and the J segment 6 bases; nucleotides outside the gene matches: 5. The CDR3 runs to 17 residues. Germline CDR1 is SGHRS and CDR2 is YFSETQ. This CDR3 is CASSFLGTSGRANEQFF. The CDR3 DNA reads TGCGCCAGCAGCTTTCTGGGGACTAGCGGGAGGGCCAATGAGCAGTTCTTC.

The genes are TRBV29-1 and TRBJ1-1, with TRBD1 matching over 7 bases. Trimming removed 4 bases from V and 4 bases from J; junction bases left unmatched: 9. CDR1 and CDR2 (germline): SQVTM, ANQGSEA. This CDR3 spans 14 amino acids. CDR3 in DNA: TGCAGCGTTGTGATATCAGGGGGAGGCACTGAAGCTTTCTTT. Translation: CSVVISGGGTEAFF.

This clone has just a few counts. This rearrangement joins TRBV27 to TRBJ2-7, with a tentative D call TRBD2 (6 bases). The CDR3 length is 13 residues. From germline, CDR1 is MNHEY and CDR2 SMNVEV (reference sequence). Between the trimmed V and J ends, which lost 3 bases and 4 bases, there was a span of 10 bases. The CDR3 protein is CASSFGGGYEQYF. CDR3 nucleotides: TGTGCCAGCAGTTTCGGGGGAGGATACGAGCAGTACTTC.

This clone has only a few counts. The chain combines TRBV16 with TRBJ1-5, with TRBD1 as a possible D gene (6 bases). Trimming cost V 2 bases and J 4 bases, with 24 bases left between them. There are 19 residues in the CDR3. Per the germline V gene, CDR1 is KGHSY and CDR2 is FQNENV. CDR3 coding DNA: TGTGCCAGCAGCCAAGGCTTGGACAGATCGGGGGGCCTGAATCAGCCCCAGCATTTT. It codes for CASSQGLDRSGGLNQPQHF.

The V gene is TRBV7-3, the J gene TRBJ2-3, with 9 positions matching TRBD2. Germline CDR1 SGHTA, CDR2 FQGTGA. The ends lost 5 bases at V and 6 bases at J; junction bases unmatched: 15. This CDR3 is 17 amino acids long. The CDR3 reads CASSRSRTSGLADTQYF. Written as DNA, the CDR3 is TGTGCCAGCAGCCGTTCGAGAACTAGCGGGTTGGCCGATACGCAGTATTTT.

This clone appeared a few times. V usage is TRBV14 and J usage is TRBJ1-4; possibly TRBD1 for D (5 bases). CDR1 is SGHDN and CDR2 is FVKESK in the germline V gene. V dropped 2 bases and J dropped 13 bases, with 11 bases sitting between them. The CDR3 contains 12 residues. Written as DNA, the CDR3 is TGTGCCAGCAGCCAAACAGGCGTTTTACTGTTTTTT. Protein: CASSQTGVLLFF.

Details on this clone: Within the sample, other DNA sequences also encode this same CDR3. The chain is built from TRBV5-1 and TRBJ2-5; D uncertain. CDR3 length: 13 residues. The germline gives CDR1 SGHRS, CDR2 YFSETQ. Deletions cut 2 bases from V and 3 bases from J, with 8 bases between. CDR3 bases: TGCGCCAGCAGCTTTAATCCAGAAGAGACCCAGTACTTC. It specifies CASSFNPEETQYF.

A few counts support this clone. The CDR3: CASTIRGWGTDTQYF. In DNA form, the CDR3 reads TGTGCCAGCACGATCAGGGGATGGGGCACAGATACGCAGTATTTT. The V gene is TRBV2, the J gene TRBJ2-3; tentatively, D is TRBD1 (6 bases). Germline CDR1 is SNHLY and CDR2 is FYNNEI. There are 15 residues in the CDR3. V was shortened by 7 bases and J by 1 base, with 15 bases between the two germline ends.

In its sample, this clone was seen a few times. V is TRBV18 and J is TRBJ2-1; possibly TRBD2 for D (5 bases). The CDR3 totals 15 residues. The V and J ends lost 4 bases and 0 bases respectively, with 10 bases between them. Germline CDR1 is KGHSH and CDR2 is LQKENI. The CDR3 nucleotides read TGTGCCAGCTCACTGGGAGTTGGCTCCTACAATGAGCAGTTCTTC. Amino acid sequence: CASSLGVGSYNEQFF. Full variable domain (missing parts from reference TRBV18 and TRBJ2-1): NAGVMQNPRHLVRRRGQEARLRCSPMKGHSHVYWYRQLPEEGLKFMVYLQKENIIDESGMPKERFSAEFPKEGPSILRIQQVVRGDSAAYFCASSLGVGSYNEQFFGPGTRLTVL.

The CDR3 loop is CATRLAGESTDTQYF. The CDR3 DNA follows: TGCGCCACCCGACTAGCGGGAGAATCCACAGATACGCAGTATTTT. The rearrangement links TRBV5-1 to TRBJ2-3, with 12 bases matching TRBD2. J gave up 2 bases and V 9 bases, and 7 bases lay outside the gene matches. Germline V gene sequence: CDR1 SGHRS, CDR2 YFSETQ. The CDR3 is 15 amino acids.

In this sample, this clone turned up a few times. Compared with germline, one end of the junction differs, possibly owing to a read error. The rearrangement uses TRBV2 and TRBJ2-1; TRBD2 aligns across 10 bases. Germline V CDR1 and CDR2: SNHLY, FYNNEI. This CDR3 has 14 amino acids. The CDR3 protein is CASNELAGINEQFF. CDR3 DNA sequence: TGTGCCAGCAATGAACTAGCGGGAATCAATGAGCAGTTCTTC.

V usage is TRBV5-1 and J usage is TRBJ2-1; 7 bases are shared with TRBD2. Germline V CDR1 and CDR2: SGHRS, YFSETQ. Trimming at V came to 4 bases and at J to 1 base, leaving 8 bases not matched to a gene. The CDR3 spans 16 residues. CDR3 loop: CASSTRRSGSYNEQFF. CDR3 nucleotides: TGCGCCAGCAGCACCCGACGTAGCGGGTCCTACAATGAGCAGTTCTTC.

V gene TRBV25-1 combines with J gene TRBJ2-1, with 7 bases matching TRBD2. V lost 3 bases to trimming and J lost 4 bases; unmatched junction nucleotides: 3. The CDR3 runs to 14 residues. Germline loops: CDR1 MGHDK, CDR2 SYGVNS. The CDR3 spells CASSDRGGYNEQFF. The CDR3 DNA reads TGTGCCAGCAGTGATAGGGGAGGGTACAATGAGCAGTTCTTC.

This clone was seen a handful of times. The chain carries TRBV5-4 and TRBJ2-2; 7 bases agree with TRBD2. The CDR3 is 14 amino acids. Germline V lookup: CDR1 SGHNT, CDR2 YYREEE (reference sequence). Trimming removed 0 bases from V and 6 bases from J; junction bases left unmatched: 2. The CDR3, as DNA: TGTGCCAGCAGCTTGGCGGGAGGATCCGGGGAGCTGTTTTTT. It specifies CASSLAGGSGELFF.

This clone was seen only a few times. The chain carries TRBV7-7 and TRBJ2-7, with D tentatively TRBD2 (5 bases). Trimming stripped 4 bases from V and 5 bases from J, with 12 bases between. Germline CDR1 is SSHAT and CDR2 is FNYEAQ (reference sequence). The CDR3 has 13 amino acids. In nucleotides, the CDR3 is TGTGCCAGCAGCTCCGGAGGAGTTGACGAGCAGTACTTC. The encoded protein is CASSSGGVDEQYF.

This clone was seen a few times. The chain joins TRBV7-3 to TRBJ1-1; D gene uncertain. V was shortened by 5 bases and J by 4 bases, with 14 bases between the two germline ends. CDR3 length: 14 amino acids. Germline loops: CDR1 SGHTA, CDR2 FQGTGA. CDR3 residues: CASSETGGSTEAFF. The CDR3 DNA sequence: TGTGCCAGCAGCGAGACGGGAGGTAGCACTGAAGCTTTCTTT.

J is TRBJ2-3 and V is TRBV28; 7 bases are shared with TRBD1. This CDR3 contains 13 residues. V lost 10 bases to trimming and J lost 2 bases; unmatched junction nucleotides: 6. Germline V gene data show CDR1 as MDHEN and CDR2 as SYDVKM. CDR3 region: CATGQAPTDTQYF. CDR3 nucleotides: TGTGCCACAGGACAGGCCCCCACAGATACGCAGTATTTT.

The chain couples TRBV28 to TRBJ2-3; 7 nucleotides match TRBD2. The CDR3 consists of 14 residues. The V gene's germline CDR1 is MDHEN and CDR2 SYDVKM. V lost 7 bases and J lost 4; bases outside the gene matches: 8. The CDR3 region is CASTESGGADTQYF. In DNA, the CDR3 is TGTGCCAGCACCGAATCGGGAGGCGCAGATACGCAGTATTTT.

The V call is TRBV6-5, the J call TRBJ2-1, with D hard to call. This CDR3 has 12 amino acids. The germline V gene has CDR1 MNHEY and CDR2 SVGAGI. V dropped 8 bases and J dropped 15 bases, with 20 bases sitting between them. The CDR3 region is CASGLSRGSRFF. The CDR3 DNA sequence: TGTGCCAGCGGCCTCTCTAGAGGCAGTAGGTTCTTC.

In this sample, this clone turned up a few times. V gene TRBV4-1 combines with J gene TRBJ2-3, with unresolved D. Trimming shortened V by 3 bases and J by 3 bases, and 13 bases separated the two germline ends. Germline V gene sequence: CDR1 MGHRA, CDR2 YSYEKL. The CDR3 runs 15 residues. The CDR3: CASSQVFPGTDTQYF. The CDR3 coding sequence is TGCGCCAGCAGCCAGGTATTTCCCGGGACAGATACGCAGTATTTT.

This CDR3 is CASRLQGPDTQYF. Written as DNA, the CDR3 is TGTGCCAGCAGACTACAGGGCCCAGATACGCAGTATTTT. This chain uses TRBV28 with TRBJ2-3, with a possible D match to TRBD1 (6 bases). Germline V gene data show CDR1 as MDHEN and CDR2 as SYDVKM. The germline V and J ends were trimmed by 6 bases and 4 bases, with 11 bases remaining between them. The CDR3 spans 13 residues.